Listed here are 22 T cell receptor beta chains from one sample, sequenced in a study of T cell changes during pregnancy in multiple sclerosis. The repertoire was sequenced with immunoSEQ multiplex PCR; TCRdb's copy has only in-frame clones and lacks some. This sample has fewer than 140,000 clones; about 90% occur once, and the top ten carry roughly 1.7%. Sequencing used peripheral blood, obtained after pregnancy. These receptor sequences come from a female donor with multiple sclerosis, enrolled in a pregnancy study.

In DNA form, the CDR3 reads TGTGCCAGCAGCTTAAGGCTAGCGGATTACAATGAGCAGTTCTTC. It codes for CASSLRLADYNEQFF. This chain uses TRBV11-3 with TRBJ2-1; 7 nucleotides agree with TRBD2. The CDR3 contains 15 residues. Looked up from germline, CDR1 is SGHNT and CDR2 is YENEEA. Germline trimming cut 2 bases from V and 4 bases from J; bases unmatched to any gene: 5.

This chain links TRBV7-2 with TRBJ1-2, with D unresolved. CDR3 length: 14 residues. V dropped 0 bases and J dropped 4 bases, with 9 bases sitting between them. Germline V lookup: CDR1 SGHTA, CDR2 FQGNSA. CDR3 in amino acids: CASSLAKTVYGYTF. In nucleotides, the CDR3 is TGTGCCAGCAGCTTAGCGAAAACGGTCTATGGCTACACCTTC.

This chain connects TRBV29-1 to TRBJ2-1; 7 bases are a match to TRBD1. This CDR3 contains 10 residues. Germline lookup yields CDR1 SQVTM and CDR2 ANQGSEA. V dropped 7 bases and J dropped 9; count of bases not matched to a gene: 3. The CDR3 nucleotides are TGCAGCGGATGGACAGGTGAGCAGTTCTTC. It translates to CSGWTGEQFF.

The chain carries TRBV29-1 and TRBJ1-1, with a tentative D call TRBD1 (6 bases). Trimming removed 4 bases at V and 1 base at J, with 10 bases between. The CDR3 runs 13 residues. Germline lookup yields CDR1 SQVTM and CDR2 ANQGSEA. The CDR3 spells CSVGGLPNTEAFF. The CDR3 bases are TGCAGCGTTGGGGGGCTGCCGAACACTGAAGCTTTCTTT.

CDR3 sequence: CASSRGAVGEKLFF. The CDR3 DNA is TGTGCCAGCAGCCGCGGGGCGGTCGGTGAAAAACTGTTTTTT. The genes are TRBV6-5 and TRBJ1-4; tentative D call: TRBD1 (5 bases). Germline-derived CDR1 and CDR2 are MNHEY and SVGAGI. V gave up 6 bases and J gave up 7 bases, with 15 bases separating them. The length of the CDR3 is 14 residues.

This chain uses TRBV28 with TRBJ2-2; D is perhaps TRBD2 (5 bases). The CDR3 spans 17 residues. Germline CDR1 reads MDHEN; CDR2 reads SYDVKM. V gave up 2 bases and J gave up 4 bases, with 17 bases separating them. CDR3 sequence: CASSLIPRDPATGELFF. The DNA of the CDR3 is TGTGCCAGCAGTTTAATCCCTCGGGATCCGGCCACCGGGGAGCTGTTTTTT.

This chain links TRBV18 with TRBJ1-1, with D perhaps TRBD1 (6 bases). Deletions cut 3 bases from V and 5 bases from J, with 19 bases between. Germline CDR1 KGHSH, CDR2 LQKENI. This CDR3 is built from 16 residues. CDR3 DNA: TGTGCCAGCTCACCTGGGCCGGCAGGGGTCCTAACTGAAGCTTTCTTT. Residues: CASSPGPAGVLTEAFF.

V and J are TRBV5-6 and TRBJ2-1; TRBD2 might be the D (6 bases). The germline V and J ends were trimmed by 2 bases and 5 bases, with 11 bases remaining between them. The CDR3 runs to 14 residues. Germline V gives CDR1 SGHDT, CDR2 YYEEEE. The CDR3: CASSFAGPHNEQFF. The CDR3 DNA reads as TGTGCCAGCAGCTTCGCGGGACCCCACAATGAGCAGTTCTTC.

The chain employs TRBV27 and TRBJ1-4; 7 bases are shared with TRBD1. Looked up from germline, CDR1 is MNHEY and CDR2 is SMNVEV (reference sequence). The CDR3 consists of 15 residues. Trimming took 2 bases from V and 7 from J; bases not matched to a gene: 7. CDR3 protein: CASSLTGQEIEKLFF. In DNA form, the CDR3 reads TGTGCCAGCAGTTTAACCGGACAGGAGATTGAAAAACTGTTTTTT.

The J gene is TRBJ2-5, the V gene TRBV28; a possible D gene is TRBD2 (5 bases). The CDR3 extends over 12 amino acids. Germline V gene data show CDR1 as MDHEN and CDR2 as SYDVKM. The V end was cut by 2 bases, the J end by 4 bases, with 5 bases between. The CDR3 sequence: CASSLAGETQYF. The DNA for the CDR3 is TGTGCCAGCAGTTTAGCGGGAGAGACCCAGTACTTC.

J is TRBJ2-3 and V is TRBV6-1; D is possibly TRBD2 (6 bases). CDR3 length: 13 residues. Germline values: CDR1 MNHNS, CDR2 SASEGT. Trimming pared 9 bases from V and 4 bases from J, leaving 14 bases between. The CDR3 nucleotides are TGTGCCAGTTTCGCGCCGGGGGCAGATACGCAGTATTTT. It codes for CASFAPGADTQYF.

The chain combines TRBV5-6 with TRBJ1-6, with 9 bases lining up with TRBD1. CDR1 is SGHDT, CDR2 YYEEEE, per germline. The CDR3 spans 17 residues. Germline trimming cut 5 bases from V and 10 bases from J; bases unmatched to any gene: 16. The CDR3 region has the DNA TGTGCCAGCAGGTCCCGTATAACCGGGACAGGGAGGTCACCCCTCCACTTT. Translation gives CASRSRITGTGRSPLHF.

The chain employs TRBV5-1 and TRBJ2-1, with 10 bases that match TRBD2. The CDR3 consists of 16 residues. Losses at the gene ends were 2 bases for V and 7 bases for J; bases not matched to a gene: 9. Germline CDR1 SGHRS, CDR2 YFSETQ. The chain's CDR3 is CASSFYLAGAGNEQFF. The CDR3 DNA follows: TGCGCCAGCAGCTTTTATCTAGCGGGAGCTGGTAATGAGCAGTTCTTC. Full variable domain (rest looked up from reference TRBV5-1 and TRBJ2-1): KAGVTQTPRYLIKTRGQQVTLSCSPISGHRSVSWYQQTPGQGLQFLFEYFSETQRNKGNFPGRFSGRQFSNSRSEMNVSTLELGDSALYLCASSFYLAGAGNEQFFGPGTRLTVL.

The chain employs TRBV19 and TRBJ2-7, with 10 bases identical to TRBD2. V shed 5 bases and J 2 bases; nucleotides not matched to a gene: 12. CDR1 LNHDA and CDR2 SQIVND come from the germline V gene (reference sequence). The CDR3 totals 17 residues. The CDR3: CASSFGYAGLAAYEQYF. The CDR3 DNA follows: TGTGCCAGTAGTTTTGGGTACGCCGGACTAGCGGCCTACGAGCAGTACTTC.

The chain recombines TRBV6-5 with TRBJ2-7; 9 bases map to TRBD1. In germline, CDR1 is MNHEY, CDR2 SVGAGI. The CDR3 sequence is 15 residues long. With V trimmed by 6 bases and J by 0 bases, 6 bases remained unmatched. Here the CDR3 DNA reads TGTGCCAGCAGACTGGGACAGGGAGGCTCCTACGAGCAGTACTTC. Translating gives CASRLGQGGSYEQYF.

V and J are TRBV15 and TRBJ1-6; TRBD1 matches 9 bases. The CDR3 is made up of 15 amino acids. V shed 3 bases and J 7 bases; nucleotides not matched to a gene: 4. Germline-derived CDR1 and CDR2 are LNHNV and YYDKDF (reference sequence). For the CDR3, the DNA is TGTGCCACCAGCAGTACGGGACAGGGCAATTCACCCCTCCACTTT. As protein: CATSSTGQGNSPLHF.

The chain uses TRBV5-4 and TRBJ2-2, with D perhaps matching TRBD1 (6 bases). The CDR3 runs 17 residues. V dropped 0 bases and J dropped 4 bases, with 16 bases sitting between them. CDR1 and CDR2 (germline): SGHNT, YYREEE (reference sequence). The CDR3 coding sequence is TGTGCCAGCAGCTTGGGGGCAAGGCAGGGGTCCACCGGGGAGCTGTTTTTT. Translation gives CASSLGARQGSTGELFF.

For the CDR3, the DNA is TGTGCCAGCAGCTCCCGGACAGGGGCTGGAAACACCATATATTTT. This translates into CASSSRTGAGNTIYF. The rearrangement links TRBV11-2 to TRBJ1-3; 9 nucleotides line up with TRBD1. V lost 4 bases and J lost 2; bases outside the gene matches: 3. Germline V lookup: CDR1 SGHAT, CDR2 FQNNGV. This CDR3 is 15 amino acids long.

V and J are TRBV10-1 and TRBJ1-2; 7 nucleotides match TRBD1. J was trimmed by 2 bases and V by 6 bases; bases with no gene match: 3. This CDR3 contains 13 residues. Germline lookup yields CDR1 WNHNN and CDR2 SYGVQD (reference sequence). Here the CDR3 reads CASSPTGNYGYTF. In DNA, the CDR3 is TGCGCCAGCAGCCCGACAGGGAACTATGGCTACACCTTC.

The rearrangement joins TRBV29-1 to TRBJ2-7; 8 bases are shared with TRBD1. Germline V gene data show CDR1 as SQVTM and CDR2 as ANQGSEA. The J segment lost 2 bases and the V segment lost 4 bases, leaving 1 base of the junction unmatched. This CDR3 has 12 residues. In DNA, the CDR3 is TGCAGCGTTGGCAGGGGGCCCTACGAGCAGTACTTC. As protein: CSVGRGPYEQYF.

This chain links TRBV6-1 with TRBJ2-7, with D tentatively TRBD2 (6 bases). The CDR3 contains 14 residues. Between the trimmed V and J ends, which lost 9 bases and 6 bases, there was a span of 21 bases. Germline V gene sequence: CDR1 MNHNS, CDR2 SASEGT. The CDR3 DNA is TGTGCCAGTGGGAGGAGTAGGACCGAGAGCGAGCAGTACTTC. Protein product: CASGRSRTESEQYF.

J is TRBJ2-1 and V is TRBV11-1; TRBD1 agrees at 7 bases. The CDR3 loop spans 14 amino acids. Germline assignment: CDR1 SGHAT and CDR2 FQDESV (reference sequence). With 5 bases clipped from V and 9 bases from J, the junction kept 10 bases outside the gene matches. CDR3 protein: CASSPTGVPSEQFF. The CDR3 DNA sequence: TGTGCCAGCAGCCCTACAGGGGTCCCTAGTGAGCAGTTCTTC.